These T cell receptor beta chains were read from a single sample in a study of T cell responses to AZD1222 COVID-19 vaccine. The data were produced by immunoSEQ multiplex PCR, yet TCRdb's version contains in-frame clones alone and is incomplete. Of some 140,000 clones in the sample, 92% were seen once. The input for sequencing was peripheral blood, taken on day 0 of AZD1222 vaccination. All receptors derive from an adult in good health. CDR3s include the opening cysteine and the closing phenylalanine or tryptophan. The D gene is left open where the match is weak. The size entry is marked missing in some rows and otherwise reads once, few, many or a size class.

once	TRBV24-1	NA	TRBJ2-1	TGTGCCACCAGCCACGACGGTGGGGGACACAATGAGCAGTTCTTC	CATSHDGGGHNEQFF
NA	TRBV3-1/TRBV3-2	NA	TRBJ2-1	TGTGCCAGCAGCCAAGTGGGGAATGAGCAGTTCTTC	CASSQVGNEQFF
NA	TRBV3-1/TRBV3-2	NA	TRBJ2-2	TGTGCCAGCAGGGGAACCGGGGAGCTGTTTTTT	CASRGTGELFF
NA	TRBV7-9	NA	TRBJ1-5	TGTGCCAGCAGCCGACGGGAGAATCTGCCCCAGCATTTT	CASSRRENLPQHF
NA	TRBV28	TRBD2	TRBJ2-4	TGTGCCACAGGACTAGCGGGAGGGCCTCAATATCAGTACTTC	CATGLAGGPQYQYF
NA	TRBV24-1	NA	TRBJ1-2	TGTGCCACCAGTGATTGGGGTAACTATGGCTACACCTTC	CATSDWGNYGYTF
NA	TRBV19	TRBD1	TRBJ1-5	TGTGCCAGTAGTATGGAGACAGGGGGCTCTCAGCCCCAGCATTTT	CASSMETGGSQPQHF
NA	TRBV12-3/TRBV12-4	NA	TRBJ2-7	TGTGCCAGCAGTTTGCTGGGCCCCTACGAGCAGTACTTC	CASSLLGPYEQYF
NA	TRBV11-2	TRBD2	TRBJ2-3	TGTGCCAGCAGCTCATTAGCGGGGAACACAGATACGCAGTATTTT	CASSSLAGNTDTQYF
once	TRBV24-1	TRBD2	TRBJ2-2	TGTGCCACCAGTGACCCGGCCCTAGCGGAGAACACCGGGGAGCTGTTTTTT	CATSDPALAENTGELFF
NA	TRBV7-2	NA	TRBJ1-3	TGTGCCAGCGGCCTTCCGGCCTCTGGAAACACCATATATTTT	CASGLPASGNTIYF
NA	TRBV3-1/TRBV3-2	NA	TRBJ1-4	TGTGCCAGCAGCCAAGGCGGTGAAAAACTGTTTTTT	CASSQGGEKLFF
NA	TRBV6-2/TRBV6-3	NA	TRBJ2-3	TGTGCCAGCAGTTACTCGTCGGGAGTACCCGATACGCAGTATTTT	CASSYSSGVPDTQYF
NA	TRBV6-2/TRBV6-3	NA	TRBJ1-5	TGTGCCAGCAGTTATCAGGGAATTGGCAATCAGCCCCAGCATTTT	CASSYQGIGNQPQHF